The following is a TCR beta chain sequence with its context. It lacks a known antigen. No base quality values were provided; no much bigger clone lies one nucleotide off. This sample is drawn from a study of cytomegalovirus exposure and HLA in healthy donors (dated by TCRdb to 2015 to 2018). A note on the overall study: An earlier analysis of some 550 of the donors reported 250 to 300 Gb of sequence data and some 100 million unique TCR beta sequences from roughly 180 million T cells. Every discovery cohort repertoire had been produced on one sequencing platform. In the later analysis, no new phenotypic data were used to find candidate immune exposures; instead, reliance was placed on TCR beta sequences and their occurrence across donors. Among 398 genotyped donors of the cohort, an average of about 220,000 unique TCR beta nucleotide sequences was sequenced per donor, of which about 20% were non-productive. To predict cytomegalovirus infection status, the study combined high-throughput TCR immunosequencing, statistical association of individual TCRs with disease status, and machine learning. Because of strong linkage in the cohort, roughly 5 DR-DQ haplotypes were treated as single units for association and clustering. Of the roughly 400 genotyped donors, over 65% fell in the genetic ancestry cluster associated with self-reported Caucasian donors. Approximately 310 gigabases of sequencing data and around 88 million unique TCR sequences made up an early release that covered over 550 HLA-typed donors. The study used immunosequencing to profile the T cell repertoires of approximately 650 subjects and linked those repertoires to cytomegalovirus serostatus. To study patterns of TCR occurrence, a later analysis re-analyzed previously published TCR beta repertoires from more than 550 donors and added high-resolution HLA genotyping. Class I and class II HLA loci were covered by the typing at four-digit resolution. In an earlier analysis of more than 550 of the donors, high-throughput TCR beta sequencing was used to judge whether each TCR beta V gene segment behaved as functional or pseudogenic. Donor age, sex, ethnicity and CMV serostatus were compiled alongside the repertoire data. In addition to the first cohort of several hundred subjects, a separate validation cohort of some 120 different subjects was used. Genome-wide SNP genotypes for about 60% of the roughly 670 donors were used in a later genetic analysis, which treated that subset as a discovery cohort. The aim of the study was to test whether cataloging public T cell receptors could identify signatures of past pathogen exposure. The number of donors typed differed by locus, with 629-630 for A, B, C, DRB1 and DQB1, roughly 520 for DQA1, 606 for DPA1, and 472 for DPB1. General findings and caveats noted by the study authors: In this cohort, only TCR beta chains were sequenced, and detectable features were limited by the absence of alpha or paired-chain data. A later genetic analysis reported fewer N-insertions in productive TCRs among donors in an Asian-associated ancestry cluster than the roughly 640-donor mean. Most CMV-associated TCR beta chains appeared to be HLA-restricted in a later analysis, and the HLA associations seemed to be driven largely by CMV exposure. Correlated functional status among segregating V segments might be attributable to linkage disequilibrium, but an unknown experimental factor could not be ruled out. A later analysis reported that several top co-occurrence clusters appeared linked to parvovirus B19, influenza, CMV and Epstein-Barr virus. Presence/absence analyses assumed roughly uniform sequencing depth across donors, an assumption that may not hold. Most TCR sequences were observed very rarely across donors, whereas some public TCRs were present in many individuals. Specific HLA alleles were associated with around 18,000 TCR beta sequences at a false discovery rate of 0.05 in a later analysis. The authors suggested that the approach could potentially be generalized to other disease states and immunological phenotypes. A few of the identified cytomegalovirus-associated TCR beta chains were confirmed in vitro to be specific for cytomegalovirus antigens. In an earlier analysis of some 500 of the donors, most TCR beta V segments were observed in productive rearrangements about 87% or about 30% of the time, broadly matching IMGT annotations. The study listed 150 to 200 TCR beta chains as associated with cytomegalovirus. When HLA alleles, especially DR and DQ, strongly co-occurred, attributing TCR associations to individual alleles was difficult. HLA typing was unavailable for some donors at each locus, so association tests used only the typed subset. A later analysis found that TCR association rates varied across HLA loci, with DRB1 alleles showing the most associated TCRs and HLA-C alleles the fewest. A further reported finding was that TCR beta sequences accurately predicted the HLA-A and HLA-B alleles for most subjects in the first cohort. In a later analysis, HLA-associated TCR beta chains showed more clonal expansion and lower generation probabilities than non-associated chains that were equally common. Cytomegalovirus status was reported to be diagnosed by the classifier with high specificity and sensitivity in both the original and validation cohorts. In a later genetic analysis, a missense DCLRE1C variant was associated with V-gene and J-gene trimming of TCR beta chains, and the association was replicated in an independent cohort. A cluster of highly shared sequence variants was judged likely to be a technical artifact of the sequencing pipeline. For the cohort, immune exposure information was limited to CMV serostatus. The earlier analysis of nearly 600 of the donors excluded about 16 rarely observed V segments, including chromosome 9 orphons, because counts were too low.

The library was obtained by the immunoSEQ multiplex PCR assay. A mixture of 60 forward primers for TCR Vbeta segments and 13 reverse primers for TCR Jbeta segments was used in the multiplex PCR. Amplification of the CDR3 region of rearranged TCR beta genes was performed with a multiplex PCR assay on genomic DNA. The Illumina HiSeq System was used to sequence the amplified TCR beta libraries as 87-base-pair reads. Regarding the original processing steps: Across the 670 or so repertoires, a later analysis counted 80 million or so unique TCR beta chains, 9.5 million to 12 million of which were shared by at least two donors. To remove PCR and sequencing errors, raw reads were error-corrected and collapsed into unique sequences using a nearest-neighbor algorithm that merged closely related sequences. To assign V, D and J gene segments, CDR3 sequences were aligned to IMGT reference sequences. For a sequence to be retained, a match of at least six nucleotides to both a V gene segment and a J gene segment was required. A rearrangement was called productive if the CDR3 had no stop codons and remained in frame with V and J, and every other rearrangement was called non-productive. CDR3 was defined by IMGT convention, running from the second conserved V-encoded cysteine to the conserved J-encoded phenylalanine. The earlier analysis of 587 of the donors excluded sequences that lacked an unambiguous match to a single V gene segment. An earlier analysis of 450 to 650 of the donors called V segments functional above 56.7% productive rearrangements and segregating when the between-donor standard deviation exceeded 5%. A statistical classification framework was built to diagnose cytomegalovirus status from the catalog of TCR beta chain sequences. In a later analysis, TCR nucleotide sequences were compared against IMGT/GENE-DB human TR gene sequences so that V and J genes could be assigned. In a later analysis, CDR3 sequences and most-parsimonious VDJ recombination scenarios were assigned using the TCRdist pipeline. A later analysis defined each TCR beta chain by its CDR3 amino acid sequence plus V-gene family, and excluded reads lacking a unique V-gene family. A later analysis removed 550 to 700 highly shared, low-generation-probability nucleotide sequences to deal with suspected cross-contamination and a sequencing artifact. In a later analysis, a clonal expansion index for each public chain was calculated from normalized within-repertoire ranks of inferred template counts. In a later analysis, generation probabilities were computed with a VDJ recombination model fitted to out-of-frame rearrangements, and the resulting probabilities were checked against IGoR. A later analysis scored TCR-TCR, TCR-HLA and TCR-CMV co-occurrence with hypergeometric tests, applying a repertoire-size bias correction to TCR pairs. To estimate false discovery rates, a later analysis permuted the HLA or CMV assignments 20 times. In a later analysis, co-occurring TCRs were grouped using DBSCAN, with TCRdist sequence similarity added in when clustering inside HLA-allele-positive subsets. Co-occurrence clustering excluded repertoires with fewer than 30,000 or more than 120,000 public chains, plus five with anomalous nucleotide sharing. The immuneACCESS repertoire file appears here via TCRdb, limited to in-frame rearrangements. These files lack a portion of the clones; in checked studies, under half of the deficit traces to unresolved V genes, and the cause of the others is not known. The V and J calls and the clone size are those of that table, but D and trimming were determined from the DNA. This sample has about 130,000 clones in its table, and approximately 85% of those were observed once. Jointly, the top ten make up 1.5% to 2% of the sample.

In total, roughly 670 healthy bone marrow donors made up the cohort. Cohort members were all nominally healthy when sampled, although unrecorded immune exposures were likely present. The donor was CMV seronegative and belonged to the group of 380 or so seronegative cohort members. Every donor gave a peripheral blood sample, and the peripheral blood mononuclear cells from that sample were used for TCR beta sequencing. The Qiagen DNeasy Blood Extraction Kit was used to extract genomic DNA from the blood cell samples. The TCR sequence derives from a boy younger than 18 in good health and CMV-seronegative. The sequenced sample was PBMCs.

The CDR3 region: CASSLGEVLNTEAFF. In nucleotides, the sequence is TGTGCCAGCAGCTTAGGGGAGGTGTTGAACACTGAAGCTTTCTTT. The sequence links TRBV7-2 to TRBJ1-1; confidence is insufficient to name the D gene. Trimming removed 1 base from V and 0 bases from J, leaving 9 bases between the germline ends. Taken from cysteine to phenylalanine, the CDR3 has 15 residues. Only the CDR3 DNA is retained, 45 bases long and in frame from the first base. CDR1 and CDR2 are read off the germline V gene as SGHTA and FQGNSA.